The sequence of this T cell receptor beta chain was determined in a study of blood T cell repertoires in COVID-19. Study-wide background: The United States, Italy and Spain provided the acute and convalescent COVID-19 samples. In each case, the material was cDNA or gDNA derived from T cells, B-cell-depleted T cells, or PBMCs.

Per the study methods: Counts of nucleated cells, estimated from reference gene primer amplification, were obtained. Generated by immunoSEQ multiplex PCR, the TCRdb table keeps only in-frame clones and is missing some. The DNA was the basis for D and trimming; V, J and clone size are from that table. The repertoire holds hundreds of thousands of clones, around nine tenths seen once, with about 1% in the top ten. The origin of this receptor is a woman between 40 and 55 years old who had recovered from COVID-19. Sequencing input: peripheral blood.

CDR3 amino acids: CASSPSGQPNYGYTF. The CDR3 DNA reads TGTGCCAGCAGCCCATCGGGACAGCCTAACTATGGCTACACCTTC. This chain uses TRBV11-3 with TRBJ1-2, with TRBD1 identical over 7 bases. This CDR3 comprises 15 residues. The junction had 6 bases not matched to a gene; V was cut back by 5 bases and J by 0 bases. Per the germline V gene, CDR1 is SGHNT and CDR2 is YENEEA.